These 27 T cell receptor beta chains came from one sample sequenced in a study of vaccination and CD4 T cells after COVID-19. Once obtained from cultured CD4+ T cells, the DNA was sequenced using the Oncomine TCR Beta short-read assay. TCRdb re-called the PCR reads with MiXCR, one entry per CDR3 protein. This sample yields 15,000 to 20,000 distinct CDR3 sequences, of which more than 55% are seen a single time; approximately 9% belongs to the top ten. The treatment denotes: roughly nine-day PBMC culture with coronavirus spike peptide pools or control peptides (ViraFEST assay). These receptors' antigens are unknown. The sequenced material came from CD4+ T cells from blood, cultured in vitro. Every receptor here comes from a human donor who had recovered from COVID-19.

The gene calls are TRBV24-1 and TRBJ2-7; D not certain. V was pared by 2 bases and J by 3 bases, with 13 bases between. CDR1 and CDR2 (germline): KGHDR, SFDVKD. This CDR3 spans 15 amino acids. The CDR3 spells CATSDSQLPYYEQYF. The CDR3 region has the DNA TGTGCCACCAGTGATTCCCAACTACCTTACTACGAGCAGTACTTC.

The chain uses TRBV9 and TRBJ1-6, with no clear D. Between the trimmed V and J ends, which lost 0 bases and 0 bases, there was a span of 10 bases. Germline V gene sequence: CDR1 SGDLS, CDR2 YYNGEE. This CDR3 is built from 17 residues. Written as DNA, the CDR3 is TGTGCCAGCAGCGTAGCTACTAGGGTCTCCTATAATTCACCCCTCCACTTT. Encoded protein: CASSVATRVSYNSPLHF.

The rearrangement links TRBV11-2 to TRBJ2-3; TRBD1 aligns across 11 bases. This CDR3 has 16 amino acids. Germline loops: CDR1 SGHAT, CDR2 FQNNGV. Unmatched junction bases numbered 4, after V lost 1 base and J lost 4 bases. CDR3 sequence (DNA): TGTGCCAGCAGCTTAGGGAGGACAGGGGGCGCAGATACGCAGTATTTT. Its translation: CASSLGRTGGADTQYF.

The chain recombines TRBV24-1 with TRBJ2-1, with a tentative D call TRBD1 (5 bases). V was trimmed by 4 bases and J by 6 bases, leaving 9 bases between them. The CDR3 has 13 residues. Germline V gene data show CDR1 as KGHDR and CDR2 as SFDVKD. The CDR3 region is CATSDFDSNEQFF. In DNA form, the CDR3 reads TGTGCCACCAGTGACTTCGACAGCAATGAGCAGTTCTTC.

The chain carries TRBV25-1 and TRBJ2-5; possible D gene TRBD1, 5 bases. V was trimmed by 2 bases and J by 1 base, leaving 8 bases between them. The CDR3 is 14 residues long. Germline loops: CDR1 MGHDK, CDR2 SYGVNS. This chain's CDR3 is CASSERGGQETQYF. DNA of the CDR3: TGTGCCAGCAGTGAAAGGGGTGGCCAAGAGACCCAGTACTTC.

The chain employs TRBV28 and TRBJ1-1; 9 bases align to TRBD1. Germline CDR1 is MDHEN and CDR2 is SYDVKM. This CDR3 comprises 16 residues. The trim removed 5 bases at V and 2 bases at J, leaving 9 bases unmatched. DNA for the CDR3: TGTGCCAGCAGTGGAAACAGGGGGCAGGATAACACTGAAGCTTTCTTT. Protein: CASSGNRGQDNTEAFF.

The chain carries TRBV4-1 and TRBJ1-2, with unresolved D. Trimming removed 0 bases at V and 7 bases at J, with 12 bases between. CDR1 and CDR2 (germline): MGHRA, YSYEKL. CDR3 length: 14 residues. The CDR3 coding sequence is TGCGCCAGCAGCCAAGATGTCTCGGTGAGTGGCTACACCTTC. Its translation: CASSQDVSVSGYTF.

The chain has TRBV30 and TRBJ2-6; no clear D. The germline V and J ends were trimmed by 2 bases and 2 bases, with 4 bases remaining between them. This CDR3 comprises 13 residues. Germline lookup yields CDR1 GTSNPN and CDR2 SVGIG (reference sequence). The chain's CDR3 is CAWSNPGANVLTF. CDR3 DNA sequence: TGTGCCTGGAGTAACCCTGGGGCCAACGTCCTGACTTTC.

This clonotype was detected a few times. This chain joins TRBV7-9 and TRBJ2-5, with a possible D match to TRBD1 (5 bases). The CDR3 is 17 residues long. V was trimmed by 8 bases and J by 2 bases, leaving 24 bases between them. Looked up from germline, CDR1 is SEHNR and CDR2 is FQNEAQ (reference sequence). CDR3 coding DNA: TGTGCCAGCTTGGCTTTGGGGCGCGGCAGGTCACAAGAGACCCAGTACTTC. It specifies CASLALGRGRSQETQYF.

The chain couples TRBV21-1 to TRBJ1-3. TRBV21-1 is an annotated pseudogene. The CDR3 totals 17 residues. The CDR3 spells CASSAPTGRPSGNTIYF. The CDR3 coding sequence is TGTGCCAGCAGCGCTCCGACCGGACGTCCCTCTGGAAACACCATATATTTT.

The V gene is TRBV27, the J gene TRBJ2-2; D ambiguous. The germline V gene encodes CDR1 MNHEY and CDR2 SMNVEV (reference sequence). Trimming removed 8 bases from V and 2 bases from J, with 3 bases in between. CDR3 length: 11 residues. CDR3: CASGNTGELFF. CDR3 DNA sequence: TGTGCCAGCGGTAACACCGGGGAGCTGTTTTTT.

This clonotype was seen just once. The chain couples TRBV20-1 to TRBJ2-5; D might be TRBD2 (6 bases). Germline V CDR1 and CDR2: DFQATT, SNEGSKA (reference sequence). The CDR3 sequence is 15 residues long. V lost 3 bases to trimming and J lost 0 bases, with 14 bases between them. CDR3 nucleotide sequence: TGCAGTGCTAGCCTGGGGGGAGAGTACCAAGAGACCCAGTACTTC. Encoded protein: CSASLGGEYQETQYF.

Turning to this clonotype: The junction does not match germline at one end; this may be a read error. This chain links TRBV27 with TRBJ1-2, with D unclear. The CDR3 is 13 residues long. CDR1 and CDR2 from the germline V gene are MNHEY and SMNVEV (reference sequence). The CDR3 DNA follows: TGTGCCAGCAGTTTGACTGGGAGCTATGGTTACACCTTC. Protein product: CASSLTGSYGYTF.

The table lists this clonotype with a few counts. The rearrangement uses TRBV20-1 and TRBJ2-7, with 10 bases matching TRBD2. The CDR3 has 15 residues. V shed 3 bases and J 1 base; nucleotides not matched to a gene: 6. CDR1 is DFQATT, CDR2 SNEGSKA, per germline (reference sequence). The CDR3 DNA sequence: TGCAGTGCTAGTCCTGGGACTAGCGCGTCCTACGAGCAGTACTTC. It specifies CSASPGTSASYEQYF.

The rearrangement uses TRBV5-1 and TRBJ1-1; 8 bases line up with TRBD1. Looked up from germline, CDR1 is SGHRS and CDR2 is YFSETQ. The CDR3 is made up of 14 amino acids. Trimming removed 0 bases from V and 7 bases from J; junction bases left unmatched: 5. CDR3 loop: CASSLDAGGGEAFF. The CDR3 DNA is TGCGCCAGCAGCTTGGATGCAGGGGGCGGTGAAGCTTTCTTT.

The chain combines TRBV20-1 with TRBJ1-6, with D possibly being TRBD1 (5 bases). The germline CDR1 and CDR2 sequences are DFQATT and SNEGSKA (reference sequence). The ends were cut back, 4 bases at V and 8 bases at J, with 15 bases in the middle. This CDR3 region has 14 residues. The DNA for the CDR3 is TGCAGTGCTAAAATGACCGTGGGGGATTCACCCCTCCACTTT. This sequence encodes CSAKMTVGDSPLHF.

This clonotype was seen a handful of times. This rearrangement joins TRBV7-9 to TRBJ1-1, with D maybe TRBD1 (5 bases). Trimming pared 3 bases from V and 1 base from J, leaving 6 bases between. Germline loops: CDR1 SEHNR, CDR2 FQNEAQ (reference sequence). The CDR3 runs to 13 residues. CDR3 region: CASSFGTNTEAFF. The CDR3 coding sequence is TGTGCCAGCAGCTTTGGGACGAACACTGAAGCTTTCTTT.

A few counts support this clonotype. The chain couples TRBV6-5 to TRBJ1-2, with no clear D. Trimming left V 6 bases short and J 7 bases short, with 18 bases between. CDR3 size: 14 residues. From germline, CDR1 is MNHEY and CDR2 SVGAGI. The CDR3: CASSYTTAPSGYTF. CDR3 sequence (DNA): TGTGCCAGCAGCTACACTACAGCGCCCAGTGGCTACACCTTC.

V gene TRBV2 combines with J gene TRBJ1-5; 9 bases align to TRBD1. The length of the CDR3 is 14 residues. V lost 9 bases to trimming and J lost 2 bases; unmatched junction nucleotides: 5. CDR1 SNHLY and CDR2 FYNNEI come from the germline V gene. In nucleotides, the CDR3 is TGTGCCAGTGCCCGGGACAGGGGCAATCAGCCCCAGCATTTT. It codes for CASARDRGNQPQHF. The full variable domain, completed using reference TRBV2 and TRBJ1-5, is EPEVTQTPSHQVTQMGQEVILRCVPISNHLYFYWYRQILGQKVEFLVSFYNNEISEKSEIFDDQFSVERPDGSNFTLKIRSTKLEDSAMYFCASARDRGNQPQHFGDGTRLSIL.

The CDR3 DNA sequence: TGCGCCAGCAGAACCGGGATAGAGACCCAGTACTTC. Protein product: CASRTGIETQYF. The chain employs TRBV5-1 and TRBJ2-5; a weak D match, TRBD2 (5 bases). This CDR3 spans 12 amino acids. Trimming removed 5 bases at V and 4 bases at J, with 9 bases between. Germline CDR1 reads SGHRS; CDR2 reads YFSETQ.

The chain uses TRBV5-1 and TRBJ2-1; 7 bases are shared with TRBD1. CDR3 length equals 16 residues. Per germline, CDR1 SGHRS and CDR2 YFSETQ. Trimming at V came to 4 bases and at J to 2 bases, leaving 9 bases not matched to a gene. The CDR3 sequence is CASSPIGDRPYNEQFF. In DNA form, the CDR3 reads TGCGCCAGCAGCCCTATTGGGGACAGACCCTACAATGAGCAGTTCTTC.

This clonotype showed up just a few times. V gene TRBV20-1 combines with J gene TRBJ2-1; no clear D. Germline CDR1 DFQATT, CDR2 SNEGSKA (reference sequence). The CDR3 runs 12 residues. Between the trimmed V and J ends, which lost 3 bases and 8 bases, there was a span of 11 bases. CDR3 amino acids: CSASGDWDEQFF. CDR3 bases: TGCAGTGCTAGTGGCGACTGGGATGAGCAGTTCTTC.

V and J are TRBV24-1 and TRBJ2-2; the match to TRBD2 covers 14 bases. The CDR3 length is 16 residues. J lost 5 bases, V lost 9 bases, and 7 bases had no gene match. Per germline, CDR1 KGHDR and CDR2 SFDVKD. CDR3 DNA: TGTGCCACCTCGGGACTAGCGGGAGTAAGGACCGGGGAGCTGTTTTTT. Amino acids: CATSGLAGVRTGELFF.

The genes are TRBV4-3 and TRBJ1-6; D is possibly TRBD1 (6 bases). V dropped 0 bases and J dropped 9 bases, with 9 bases sitting between them. This CDR3 spans 14 amino acids. Germline V gives CDR1 LGHNA, CDR2 YSLEER. The CDR3, as DNA: TGCGCCAGCAGCCAAGAAGGAGGGGGTTCACCCCTCCACTTT. It encodes CASSQEGGGSPLHF.

This clonotype has just a few counts. The chain has TRBV2 and TRBJ2-3, with a possible D match to TRBD1 (5 bases). Germline V CDR1 and CDR2: SNHLY, FYNNEI. The V end lost 8 bases, the J end lost 5 bases, and 17 bases lay between the germline ends. This CDR3 is 14 amino acids long. DNA of the CDR3: TGTGCCAGCCAACTTGAGACAGCAAGAGATACGCAGTATTTT. Protein product: CASQLETARDTQYF.

J is TRBJ2-5 and V is TRBV27, with D perhaps matching TRBD1 (5 bases). Germline V gives CDR1 MNHEY, CDR2 SMNVEV (reference sequence). Trimming left V 3 bases short and J 1 base short, with 6 bases between. The CDR3 is 13 amino acids. The DNA for the CDR3 is TGTGCCAGCAGTTTTGGGGCCCAAGAGACCCAGTACTTC. Amino acids: CASSFGAQETQYF.

The chain combines TRBV7-2 with TRBJ2-1, with D possibly TRBD1 on 6 matching bases. CDR3 size: 15 residues. V lost 5 bases and J lost 6, with 17 bases in between. Per germline, CDR1 SGHTA and CDR2 FQGNSA. Here the CDR3 reads CASSLTGWGSNEQFF. The CDR3, as DNA: TGTGCCAGCAGCCTCACAGGGTGGGGATCCAATGAGCAGTTCTTC.